This T cell receptor beta chain was identified in a study of T cells after yellow fever vaccination. About the study: Any fraction with a low cell number was prepared using SMART-Seq v4 Ultra Low Input.

A universal primer site and UMIs were added as TCR cDNA was made by 5'RACE template switching. TCRdb re-called the 5' RACE reads through MiXCR, storing one row per CDR3 protein. Of some 110,000 distinct CDR3 sequences detected, around 7.7% appear once; the ten largest clones hold around 2.7%. Study-level findings and limits: The study noted that FACS-sorted repertoires could contain abundant clonotypes contaminating from the bulk population. Most clones from primary vaccination were detected again post-booster (just under 97% CD4, around 90% CD8).

Per the germline V gene, CDR1 is LGHDT and CDR2 is YNNKEL (reference sequence). The CDR3 length is 15 residues. Deletions cut 2 bases from V and 2 bases from J, with 10 bases between. This clonotype was counted many times. Its target is unknown. The sequencing used CD4+ T cells sorted from PBMCs, collected 9 to 10 days after the first yellow fever vaccination. This clonotype was sampled from a man younger than 30 who received the YFV17D yellow fever vaccine. J is TRBJ2-1 and V is TRBV3-1, with D tentatively TRBD2 (6 bases). The CDR3 loop is CASSQSGGTYNEQFF. The DNA for the CDR3 is TGTGCCAGCAGCCAAAGTGGCGGGACCTACAATGAGCAGTTCTTC.